The next 21 T cell receptor beta chains were all read from a single sample in a study of blood T cell repertoires in COVID-19 (dated by TCRdb to the early 2020s). Libraries were made using the immunoSEQ multiplex PCR assay. Entries here come from immuneACCESS through TCRdb and include only in-frame sequences with V and J called. Some clones fail to appear in such tables; in the studies checked, an unresolved V gene covers under half of the shortfall, and the cause of the remainder is unknown. For this sample the table gives hundreds of thousands of clones, of which about 90% were detected only once. 1.5% to 2% of the sample is taken by the ten largest. The sample comprised peripheral blood. The receptors stem from a woman in her twenties or thirties with COVID-19, enrolled during active disease.

This CDR3 reads CSVEADRGHVTF. CDR3 coding DNA: TGCAGCGTTGAAGCAGACAGGGGGCATGTCACCTTC. The J gene is TRBJ1-2, the V gene TRBV29-1, with 10 bases lining up with TRBD1. The CDR3 is 12 amino acids. Germline lookup yields CDR1 SQVTM and CDR2 ANQGSEA. Losses at the gene ends were 1 base for V and 13 bases for J; bases not matched to a gene: 6.

The chain is built from TRBV18 and TRBJ1-1; D is uncertain. The CDR3 sequence is 14 residues long. CDR1 and CDR2 (germline): KGHSH, LQKENI. Between the trimmed V and J ends, which lost 2 bases and 1 base, there was a span of 8 bases. Written as DNA, the CDR3 is TGTGCCAGCTCACCAACGACACAGAACACTGAAGCTTTCTTT. It codes for CASSPTTQNTEAFF.

The CDR3 sequence: CATSRERSPGYGYTF. CDR3 in DNA: TGTGCCACCAGCAGAGAAAGGTCCCCGGGCTATGGCTACACCTTC. V gene TRBV15 combines with J gene TRBJ1-2; the D is unclear. Germline CDR1 is LNHNV and CDR2 is YYDKDF (reference sequence). This CDR3 comprises 15 residues. Trimming pared 0 bases from V and 4 bases from J, leaving 12 bases between.

The gene calls are TRBV11-3 and TRBJ2-1; 10 positions agree with TRBD2. The germline gives CDR1 SGHNT, CDR2 YENEEA. With 0 bases clipped from V and 6 bases from J, the junction kept 5 bases outside the gene matches. The length of the CDR3 is 16 residues. CDR3 loop: CASSLESGGAGNEQFF. The CDR3 DNA sequence: TGTGCCAGCAGCTTAGAGAGCGGGGGGGCCGGCAATGAGCAGTTCTTC.

This clone was seen a few times. The V call is TRBV7-2, the J call TRBJ1-5; D is perhaps TRBD1 (5 bases). Germline V CDR1 and CDR2: SGHTA, FQGNSA. V was pared by 1 base and J by 6 bases, with 16 bases between. This CDR3 spans 16 amino acids. CDR3 sequence reads: CASSLGGDRRVQPQHF. In DNA form, the CDR3 reads TGTGCCAGCAGCTTAGGGGGGGATAGGAGGGTTCAGCCCCAGCATTTT.

Concerning this clone itself: This same CDR3 is encoded by further DNA sequences in the sample. V and J are TRBV30 and TRBJ1-3; 7 bases align to TRBD1. Trimming took 2 bases from V and 9 from J; bases not matched to a gene: 7. Per germline, CDR1 GTSNPN and CDR2 SVGIG (reference sequence). CDR3 length: 13 residues. The CDR3 here is CAWSRQGVSTIYF. CDR3 nucleotide sequence: TGTGCCTGGAGTAGACAGGGTGTTAGCACCATATATTTT.

This chain uses TRBV30 with TRBJ1-2; no clear D. The CDR3 has 12 amino acids. V was cut by 5 bases and J by 3 bases, with 10 bases left in between. CDR1 GTSNPN and CDR2 SVGIG come from the germline V gene (reference sequence). CDR3 region: CAWEREDYGYTF. The CDR3 DNA sequence: TGTGCCTGGGAAAGGGAGGACTATGGCTACACCTTC.

The table lists this clone with a few counts. V usage is TRBV6-1 and J usage is TRBJ1-1; a weak D match, TRBD1 (6 bases). Between the trimmed V and J ends, which lost 1 base and 0 bases, there was a span of 6 bases. This CDR3 region has 14 residues. Germline CDR1 reads MNHNS; CDR2 reads SASEGT. The CDR3 DNA follows: TGTGCCAGCAGTGAAGGGACAGTGAACACTGAAGCTTTCTTT. Its translation is CASSEGTVNTEAFF.

This clone occurred once. V and J are TRBV6-5 and TRBJ1-5, with D maybe TRBD1 (5 bases). The CDR3 sequence is 14 residues long. V shed 2 bases and J shed 7 bases, with 12 bases lying between them. CDR1 and CDR2 (germline): MNHEY, SVGAGI. The CDR3 sequence: CASSYGGVGQPQHF. CDR3 nucleotides: TGTGCCAGCAGTTACGGGGGGGTTGGGCAGCCCCAGCATTTT.

This rearrangement joins TRBV3-1 (or the pseudogene TRBV3-2) to TRBJ1-1; TRBD1 might be the D (5 bases). This CDR3 comprises 14 residues. Germline CDR1 and CDR2: LGHDT and YNNKEL (reference sequence). Trimming shortened V by 7 bases and J by 0 bases, and 12 bases separated the two germline ends. The CDR3 DNA follows: TGTGCCAGCACCCGGGGGGACGTGAACACTGAAGCTTTCTTT. Its translation is CASTRGDVNTEAFF.

The chain couples TRBV29-1 to TRBJ1-4; perhaps TRBD1 as D (6 bases). This CDR3 has 11 residues. CDR1 SQVTM and CDR2 ANQGSEA come from the germline V gene. The V end lost 1 base, the J end lost 10 bases, and 7 bases lay between the germline ends. The CDR3 nucleotides are TGCAGCGTTGAAGGCAGGGGAAAACTGTTTTTT. This translates into CSVEGRGKLFF.

This rearrangement joins TRBV9 to TRBJ2-1; D is possibly TRBD2 (5 bases). The CDR3 spans 12 residues. Germline CDR1 reads SGDLS; CDR2 reads YYNGEE. V lost 0 bases, J lost 10 bases, and 8 bases lay in between. CDR3 sequence: CASSVGGYEQFF. The CDR3 DNA is TGTGCCAGCAGCGTAGGAGGGTACGAGCAGTTCTTC.

This sequence joins TRBV28 and TRBJ1-2, with 7 bases that match TRBD1. Unmatched junction bases numbered 10, after V lost 11 bases and J lost 4 bases. The CDR3 length is 13 residues. The V gene's germline CDR1 is MDHEN and CDR2 SYDVKM. CDR3 coding DNA: TGTGCCGGCGGCGACAGGGCGGGCTATGGCTACACCTTC. Translated: CAGGDRAGYGYTF.

The V call is TRBV7-6, the J call TRBJ2-7, with 7 positions matching TRBD1. Germline CDR1 is SGHVS and CDR2 is FNYEAQ. The CDR3 consists of 15 residues. V shed 3 bases and J 2 bases; nucleotides not matched to a gene: 7. The CDR3 DNA follows: TGTGCCAGCAGCTTCGGGACAGATTCAACCTACGAGCAGTACTTC. Amino acid sequence: CASSFGTDSTYEQYF.

CDR3 region: CASSPDRQGSGYTF. As DNA, the CDR3 is TGTGCCAGCAGCCCGGACCGGCAGGGGAGCGGCTACACCTTC. The rearrangement uses TRBV3-1 (or the pseudogene TRBV3-2) and TRBJ1-2; D is possibly TRBD1 (6 bases). This CDR3 is 14 amino acids long. The ends were cut back, 4 bases at V and 8 bases at J, with 17 bases in the middle. Germline-derived CDR1 and CDR2 are LGHDT and YNNKEL (reference sequence).

The chain uses TRBV5-1 and TRBJ1-2; weak D call: TRBD1 (5 bases). This CDR3 spans 13 amino acids. Germline V gives CDR1 SGHRS, CDR2 YFSETQ. V was pared by 2 bases and J by 2 bases, with 7 bases between. This CDR3 is CASSFKGNYGYTF. The CDR3 nucleotides read TGCGCCAGCAGCTTCAAGGGGAACTATGGCTACACCTTC.

The chain links TRBV6-5 to TRBJ1-5; maybe TRBD1 (6 bases). Looked up from germline, CDR1 is MNHEY and CDR2 is SVGAGI. The CDR3 has 15 amino acids. V was cut by 6 bases and J by 2 bases, with 14 bases left in between. The CDR3 loop reads CASSSRSGGNQPQHF. In nucleotides, the CDR3 is TGTGCCAGCAGCTCACGCTCAGGGGGCAATCAGCCCCAGCATTTT.

The chain uses TRBV19 and TRBJ1-2; TRBD1 matches 10 bases. Trimming at V came to 6 bases and at J to 4 bases, leaving 5 bases not matched to a gene. The CDR3 contains 14 residues. CDR1 is LNHDA and CDR2 is SQIVND in the germline V gene (reference sequence). The CDR3: CASRDRGPLYGYTF. CDR3 sequence (DNA): TGTGCCAGTAGAGACAGGGGGCCTCTCTATGGCTACACCTTC.

The chain is built from TRBV11-2 and TRBJ1-2; 8 bases are a match to TRBD1. This CDR3 comprises 14 residues. With 5 bases clipped from V and 4 bases from J, the junction kept 6 bases outside the gene matches. Germline V lookup: CDR1 SGHAT, CDR2 FQNNGV. Written as DNA, the CDR3 is TGTGCCAGCAGCCGGACAGGGTCCCCCTATGGCTACACCTTC. It yields the protein CASSRTGSPYGYTF.

The chain is built from TRBV6-6 and TRBJ1-6, with D possibly being TRBD1 (6 bases). The CDR3 consists of 16 residues. V lost 4 bases and J lost 7, with 17 bases in between. CDR1 is MNHNY and CDR2 is SVGAGI in the germline V gene (reference sequence). The CDR3 sequence is CASSFRRTAPNSPLHF. DNA of the CDR3: TGTGCCAGCAGTTTCCGGAGGACAGCACCCAATTCACCCCTCCACTTT.

The chain joins TRBV4-3 to TRBJ1-2; the match to TRBD1 covers 9 bases. The J segment lost 1 base and the V segment lost 2 bases, leaving 5 bases of the junction unmatched. The germline V gene encodes CDR1 LGHNA and CDR2 YSLEER. This CDR3 contains 16 residues. CDR3 protein: CASSQTGQGGNYGYTF. The CDR3 nucleotides read TGCGCCAGCAGCCAAACGGGACAGGGAGGTAACTATGGCTACACCTTC.